This entry describes one T cell receptor (beta chain). Its antigen remains unidentified. CDR1 and CDR2 from the germline V gene are SGDLS and YYNGEE. V dropped 4 bases and J dropped 8 bases, with 16 bases sitting between them. CDR3 length equals 13 residues. This sample is drawn from a study of beta chain features in type 1 diabetes. Study-level points and caveats: Researchers report that Type 1 diabetes patients had moderately but significantly shorter TCRB CDR3s across all four CD4+ subsets. The study left unresolved whether HLA type influences TCRB rearrangement.

As every portion of the isolated RNA was reverse transcribed, the sequencing read expressed TCRB transcripts. Naive, central memory and regulatory T cell samples yielded some 3.9 million reads on average. Sequencing was performed with immunoSEQ multiplex PCR; in TCRdb, only in-frame clones are kept and a portion is missing. The sample consists of approximately 250,000 clones, approximately 16% of them appearing once. This TCR was sampled from a man aged 25-45 years with type 1 diabetes. This rearrangement joins TRBV9 to TRBJ2-7; the D call may be TRBD1 or TRBD2 (5 bases each). Sequenced input: naive CD4+ T cells from blood. The CDR3: CASSPQGTGQQYF. DNA of the CDR3: TGTGCCAGCAGCCCTCAAGGGACCGGCCAGCAGTACTTC.